The T cell receptor (beta chain) described here comes from a study of blood T cell repertoires in COVID-19 (TCRdb year 2020). General notes on the study: Collaborator samples came from the United States, Italy and Spain and covered acute and convalescent phases of COVID-19. The material from the prospective study consisted of cDNA or gDNA derived from T cells, B-cell-depleted T cells, or PBMCs. Deeply sampled blood TCRbeta repertoires from subjects exposed to, actively infected with, or recovered from COVID-19 were included in the dataset. The repertoires were released in a freely available public database meant as a resource for research on the immune response to SARS-CoV-2. The samples were drawn from the first 160 participants of the ongoing ImmuneRACE study and from over 950 subjects provided by 6 global collaborators. Nearly every sample came with metadata listing a de-identified subject ID, COVID-19 status, age in years and sex. Where HLA class I and class II types were available, the types were taken from metadata supplied by the sample provider, not from assay-based typing.

Enrolling through a virtual design, the prospective study's participants ranged in age from roughly 18 to 95 years and lived across 24 United States geographic areas. To assign participants to cohorts, the prospective study relied on clinical history that participants themselves reported in a screening survey and a study questionnaire. Each participant in the prospective study had whole blood, serum and a nasopharyngeal or oropharyngeal swab collected by mobile phlebotomists. Participants in the prospective study had the option to provide additional blood draws and questionnaires over an approximately 2-month period. Before DNA extraction, blood samples from the prospective study were shipped at room temperature or frozen. Broad study findings and their caveats: How much clinical and demographic metadata was included differed by source and by participant, and the metadata was provided uncurated.

The CDR3, cysteine through phenylalanine, is 13 amino acids long. Kept here is only the CDR3 DNA, which spans 39 bases and is read in frame from base 1. After removal of 5 bases from V and 3 bases from J, the junction retains 3 bases not matched to a gene. For CDR1 and CDR2, the germline V gene (reference sequence) lists PRHDT and FYEKMQ. The immunoSEQ Assay, a bias-controlled multiplex PCR, was used to amplify TCRbeta CDR3 regions from genomic DNA. Per the original workflow: Within the assay, amplification of reference gene primers was used to estimate how many nucleated cells each sample contained. To quantify the absolute abundance of each unique TCRbeta CDR3 rearrangement, sequence reads were collapsed and filtered. Productive Simpson clonality was computed per sample as the square root of Simpson's diversity index over productive rearrangements. As stored in TCRdb, this immuneACCESS dataset retains in-frame rearrangements with V and J assigned. A fraction of the clones does not appear; measured against another copy, unresolved V genes explain less than half of the discrepancy, and the remainder lacks a known reason. The V and J calls and the clone size are those of that table, but D and trimming were determined from the DNA. Recorded for this sample are 200,000 to 250,000 clones; roughly 86% of them occurred a single time. Approximately 2.8% of the sample lies in the top ten.

To note about this clone: Its antigen is still unknown. No much larger clone is present one base from it, and per-base qualities are unavailable.

The sequencing input was PBMCs or T cells enriched from blood (not recorded which). The sequence is built from TRBV13 and TRBJ1-2, and TRBD1 aligns with 7 junction nucleotides. This TCR derives from a woman younger than 45 with acute COVID-19. The CDR3 region reads CASSLRGDYGYTF. The DNA reads as follows: TGTGCCAGCAGCCTCAGGGGGGACTATGGCTACACCTTC.